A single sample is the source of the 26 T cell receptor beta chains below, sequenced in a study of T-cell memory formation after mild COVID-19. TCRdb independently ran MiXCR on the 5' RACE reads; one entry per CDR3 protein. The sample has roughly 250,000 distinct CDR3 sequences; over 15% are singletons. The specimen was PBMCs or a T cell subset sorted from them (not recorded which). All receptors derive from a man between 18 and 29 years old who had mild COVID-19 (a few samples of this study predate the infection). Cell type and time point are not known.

The CDR3 bases are TGTGCCAGCAGCTTAGATCAGGGTCGGTACGAGCAGTACTTC. It translates to CASSLDQGRYEQYF. The chain links TRBV7-6 to TRBJ2-7; D is perhaps TRBD1 (5 bases). This CDR3 has 14 amino acids. Deletions cut 1 base from V and 4 bases from J, with 11 bases between. CDR1 is SGHVS and CDR2 is FNYEAQ in the germline V gene.

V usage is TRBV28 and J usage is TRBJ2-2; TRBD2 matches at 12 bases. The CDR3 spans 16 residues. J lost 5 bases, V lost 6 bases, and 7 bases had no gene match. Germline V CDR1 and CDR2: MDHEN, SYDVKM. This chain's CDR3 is CASRASGGAVTGELFF. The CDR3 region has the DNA TGTGCCAGCAGAGCTAGCGGGGGGGCCGTAACCGGGGAGCTGTTTTTT.

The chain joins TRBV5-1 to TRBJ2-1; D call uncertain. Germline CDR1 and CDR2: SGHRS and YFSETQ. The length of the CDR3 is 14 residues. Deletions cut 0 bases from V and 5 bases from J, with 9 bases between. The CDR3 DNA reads TGCGCCAGCAGCTTGGACCAGATCCACAATGAGCAGTTCTTC. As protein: CASSLDQIHNEQFF.

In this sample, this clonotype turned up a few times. The CDR3 region is CASKKNTEAFF. CDR3 DNA sequence: TGCGCCAGCAAAAAGAACACTGAAGCTTTCTTT. J is TRBJ1-1 and V is TRBV5-1; D not resolved. With 6 bases removed from V and 1 base from J, the gap between germline ends came to 4 bases. CDR1 and CDR2 from the germline V gene are SGHRS and YFSETQ. CDR3 length: 11 residues.

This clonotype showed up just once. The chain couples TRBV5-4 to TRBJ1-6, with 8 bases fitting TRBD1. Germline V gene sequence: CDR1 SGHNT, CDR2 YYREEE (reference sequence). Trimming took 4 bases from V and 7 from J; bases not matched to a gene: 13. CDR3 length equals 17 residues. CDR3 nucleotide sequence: TGTGCCAGCAGCCTATCACTCGGACAGGGAGTAAATTCACCCCTCCACTTT. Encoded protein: CASSLSLGQGVNSPLHF.

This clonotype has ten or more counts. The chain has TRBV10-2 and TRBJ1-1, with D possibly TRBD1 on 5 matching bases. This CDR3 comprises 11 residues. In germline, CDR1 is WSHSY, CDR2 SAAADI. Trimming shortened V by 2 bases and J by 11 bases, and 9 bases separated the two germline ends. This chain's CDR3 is CASSEQGGAFF. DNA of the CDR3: TGCGCCAGCAGTGAGCAGGGAGGGGCTTTCTTT.

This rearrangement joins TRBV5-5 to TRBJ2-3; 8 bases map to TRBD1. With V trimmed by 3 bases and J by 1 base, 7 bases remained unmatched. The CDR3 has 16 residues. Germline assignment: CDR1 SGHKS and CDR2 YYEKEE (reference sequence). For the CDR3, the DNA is TGTGCCAGCAGCTGGGGCGCGGGACAGGGCACAGATACGCAGTATTTT. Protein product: CASSWGAGQGTDTQYF.

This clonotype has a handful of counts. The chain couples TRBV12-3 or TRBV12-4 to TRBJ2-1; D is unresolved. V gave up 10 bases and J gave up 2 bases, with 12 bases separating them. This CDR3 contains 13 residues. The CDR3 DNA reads TGTGCCACCACACAGCTAACCTACAATGAGCAGTTCTTC. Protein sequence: CATTQLTYNEQFF.

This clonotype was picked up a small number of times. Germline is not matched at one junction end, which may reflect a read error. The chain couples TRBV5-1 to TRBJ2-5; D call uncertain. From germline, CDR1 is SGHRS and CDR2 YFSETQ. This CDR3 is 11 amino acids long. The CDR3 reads CASSLDRVWDF. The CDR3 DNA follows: TGCGCCAGCAGCCTCGACCGGGTGTGGGACTTC.

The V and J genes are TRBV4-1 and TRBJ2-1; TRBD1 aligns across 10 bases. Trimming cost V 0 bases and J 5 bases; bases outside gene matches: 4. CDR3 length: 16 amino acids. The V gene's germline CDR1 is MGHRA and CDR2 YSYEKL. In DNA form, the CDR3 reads TGCGCCAGCAGCCAAGACCGGGACAGGGGAAACAATGAGCAGTTCTTC. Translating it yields CASSQDRDRGNNEQFF.

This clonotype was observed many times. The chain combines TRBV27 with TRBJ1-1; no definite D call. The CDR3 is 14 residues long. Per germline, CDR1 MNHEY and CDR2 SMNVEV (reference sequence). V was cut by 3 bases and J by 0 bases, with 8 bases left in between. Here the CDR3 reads CASSFVGVNTEAFF. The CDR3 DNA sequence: TGTGCCAGCAGTTTCGTCGGGGTGAACACTGAAGCTTTCTTT.

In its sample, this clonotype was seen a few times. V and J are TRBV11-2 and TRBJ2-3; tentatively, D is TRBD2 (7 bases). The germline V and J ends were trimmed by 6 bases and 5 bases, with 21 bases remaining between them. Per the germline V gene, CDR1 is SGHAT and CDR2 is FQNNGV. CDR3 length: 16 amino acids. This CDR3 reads CASRGAGGGTLDTQYF. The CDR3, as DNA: TGTGCCAGCAGGGGGGCGGGCGGGGGAACTTTAGATACGCAGTATTTT. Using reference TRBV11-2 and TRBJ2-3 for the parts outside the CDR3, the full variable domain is EAGVAQSPRYKIIEKRQSVAFWCNPISGHATLYWYQQILGQGPKLLIQFQNNGVVDDSQLPKDRFSAERLKGVDSTLKIQPAKLEDSAVYLCASRGAGGGTLDTQYFGPGTRLTVL.

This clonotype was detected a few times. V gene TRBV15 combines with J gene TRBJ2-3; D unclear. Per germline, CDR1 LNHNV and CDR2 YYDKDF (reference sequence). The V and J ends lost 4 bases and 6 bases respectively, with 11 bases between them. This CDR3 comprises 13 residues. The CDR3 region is CATSMEQRDTQYF. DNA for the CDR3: TGTGCCACCAGCATGGAACAGAGGGATACGCAGTATTTT.

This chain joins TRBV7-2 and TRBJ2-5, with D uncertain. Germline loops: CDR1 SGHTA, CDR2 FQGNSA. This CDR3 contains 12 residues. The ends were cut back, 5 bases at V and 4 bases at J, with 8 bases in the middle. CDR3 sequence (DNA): TGTGCCAGCAGCCCTTATACAGAGACCCAGTACTTC. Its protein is CASSPYTETQYF.

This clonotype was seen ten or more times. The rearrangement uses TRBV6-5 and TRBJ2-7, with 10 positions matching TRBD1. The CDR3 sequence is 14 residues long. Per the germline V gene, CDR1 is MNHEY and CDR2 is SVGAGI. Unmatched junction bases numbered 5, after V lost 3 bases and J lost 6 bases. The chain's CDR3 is CASSYGTGALEQYF. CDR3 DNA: TGTGCCAGCAGTTATGGGACAGGGGCCCTCGAGCAGTACTTC.

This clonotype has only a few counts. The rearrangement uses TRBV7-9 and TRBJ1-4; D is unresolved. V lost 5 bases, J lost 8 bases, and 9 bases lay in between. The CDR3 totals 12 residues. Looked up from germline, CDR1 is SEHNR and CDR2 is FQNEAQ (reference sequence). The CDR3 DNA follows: TGTGCCAGCAGCCCGAGCGTCGAAAAACTGTTTTTT. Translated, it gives CASSPSVEKLFF.

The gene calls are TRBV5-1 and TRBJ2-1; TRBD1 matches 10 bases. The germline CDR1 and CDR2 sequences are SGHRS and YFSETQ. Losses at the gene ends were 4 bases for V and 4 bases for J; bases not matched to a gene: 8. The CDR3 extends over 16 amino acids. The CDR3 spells CASSRSGQGGYNEQFF. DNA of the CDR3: TGCGCCAGCAGCCGGAGCGGACAGGGGGGATACAATGAGCAGTTCTTC.

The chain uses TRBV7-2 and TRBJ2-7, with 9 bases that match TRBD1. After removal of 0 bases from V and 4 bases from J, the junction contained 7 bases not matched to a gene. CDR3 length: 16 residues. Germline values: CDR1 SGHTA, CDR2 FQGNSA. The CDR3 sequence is CASSLAPQGALYEQYV. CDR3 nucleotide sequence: TGTGCCAGCAGCTTAGCGCCACAGGGGGCTTTGTACGAGCAGTACGTC.

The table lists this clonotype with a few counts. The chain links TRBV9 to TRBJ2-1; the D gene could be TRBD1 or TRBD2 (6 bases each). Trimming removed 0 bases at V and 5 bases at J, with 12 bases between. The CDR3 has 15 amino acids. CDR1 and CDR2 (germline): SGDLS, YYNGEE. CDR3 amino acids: CASSVVGGANNEQFF. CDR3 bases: TGTGCCAGCAGCGTAGTGGGGGGCGCGAACAATGAGCAGTTCTTC.

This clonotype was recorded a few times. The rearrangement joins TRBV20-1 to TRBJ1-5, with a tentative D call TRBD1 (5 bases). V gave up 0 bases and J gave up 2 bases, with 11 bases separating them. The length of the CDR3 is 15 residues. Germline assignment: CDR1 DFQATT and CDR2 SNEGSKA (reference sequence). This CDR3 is CSARDRIQGNQPQHF. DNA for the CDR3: TGCAGTGCTAGAGATCGGATACAGGGCAATCAGCCCCAGCATTTT.

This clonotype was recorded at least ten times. The DNA for the CDR3 is TGCAGCACGAGGGCTGGATGGGGGATGAACACTGAAGCTTTCTTT. Protein sequence: CSTRAGWGMNTEAFF. V usage is TRBV29-1 and J usage is TRBJ1-1, with a tentative D call TRBD1 (5 bases). Germline V lookup: CDR1 SQVTM, CDR2 ANQGSEA. V was cut by 8 bases and J by 0 bases, with 19 bases left in between. The CDR3 is made up of 15 amino acids.

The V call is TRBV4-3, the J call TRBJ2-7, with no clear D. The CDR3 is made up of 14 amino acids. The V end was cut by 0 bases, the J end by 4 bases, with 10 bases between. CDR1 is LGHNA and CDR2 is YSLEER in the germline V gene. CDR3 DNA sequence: TGCGCCAGCAGCCAAGAACGGGTCGGGTACGAGCAGTACTTC. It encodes CASSQERVGYEQYF.

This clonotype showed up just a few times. The CDR3 region is CASSPGGGTYQETQYF. In DNA form, the CDR3 reads TGTGCCAGCAGTCCGGGCGGCGGGACGTACCAAGAGACCCAGTACTTC. This chain joins TRBV7-6 and TRBJ2-5; maybe TRBD2 (6 bases). The CDR3 covers 16 residues. V was cut by 6 bases and J by 0 bases, with 17 bases left in between. Germline CDR1 reads SGHVS; CDR2 reads FNYEAQ.

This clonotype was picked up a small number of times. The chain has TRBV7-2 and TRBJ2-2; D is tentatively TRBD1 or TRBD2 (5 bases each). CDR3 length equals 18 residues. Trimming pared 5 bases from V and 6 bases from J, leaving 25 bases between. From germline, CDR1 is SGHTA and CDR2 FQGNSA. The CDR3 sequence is CASSPHTGTVGVAGELFF. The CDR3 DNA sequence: TGTGCCAGCAGCCCCCATACCGGGACCGTGGGTGTGGCCGGGGAGCTGTTTTTT.

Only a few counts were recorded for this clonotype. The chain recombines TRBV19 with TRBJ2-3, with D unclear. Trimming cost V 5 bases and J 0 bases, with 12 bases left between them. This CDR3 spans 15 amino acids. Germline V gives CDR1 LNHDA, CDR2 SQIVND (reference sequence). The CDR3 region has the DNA TGTGCCAGTAGTGGCACAGAGGCTAGCACAGATACGCAGTATTTT. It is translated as CASSGTEASTDTQYF.

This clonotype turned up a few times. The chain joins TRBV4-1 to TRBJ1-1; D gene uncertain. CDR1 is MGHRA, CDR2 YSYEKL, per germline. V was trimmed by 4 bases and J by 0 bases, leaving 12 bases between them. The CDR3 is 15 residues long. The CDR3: CASSLSTSMNTEAFF. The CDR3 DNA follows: TGCGCCAGCAGCCTCTCAACCTCAATGAACACTGAAGCTTTCTTT.